The rows below give T cell receptor beta chains drawn from one sample of a study of PD-1 blockade in mismatch repair-deficient tumors. TCRdb's table, derived via immunoSEQ multiplex PCR, lists solely in-frame clones and lacks some. The sample records about 22,000 clones, roughly 86% being singletons. The material sequenced was peripheral blood, taken 2 weeks after starting pembrolizumab. These receptors all come from an adult with mismatch repair-deficient cancer. The CDR3 runs from the conserved cysteine through the conserved F or W. A D gene is named only where the DNA matches it firmly. Rows may omit the clone size; those that give it use once, few, many or a size class.

D gene,clone size,V gene,J gene,CDR3 protein,CDR3 DNA
-,-,TRBV19,TRBJ1-1,CASSATGHSGTEAFF,TGTGCCAGTAGTGCAACGGGACACTCAGGGACTGAAGCTTTCTTT
TRBD2,-,TRBV11-2,TRBJ2-3,CASSFTLAARTDTQYF,TGTGCCAGCAGCTTCACTCTAGCGGCTCGCACAGATACGCAGTATTTT
TRBD1,-,TRBV28,TRBJ1-5,CASRSGTGGTYSQPQHF,TGTGCCAGCAGGTCCGGGACAGGGGGTACGTATAGTCAGCCCCAGCATTTT
TRBD2,-,TRBV5-4,TRBJ2-3,CASSLSGRASDTQYF,TGTGCCAGCAGCTTGAGCGGGAGGGCATCAGATACGCAGTATTTT
TRBD1,-,TRBV11-2,TRBJ2-7,CASSRTGGPYEQYF,TGTGCCAGCAGCCGGACAGGGGGTCCCTACGAGCAGTACTTC
-,-,TRBV21-1,TRBJ2-7,CASSKPADEQYF,TGTGCCAGCAGCAAACCGGCTGACGAGCAGTACTTC
-,-,TRBV7-9,TRBJ2-3,CASSLRGIRMDTQYF,TGTGCCAGCAGCTTACGCGGGATACGAATGGATACGCAGTATTTT
-,-,TRBV7-9,TRBJ2-7,CASSLGVGVAIQF,TGTGCCAGCAGCTTAGGGGTCGGCGTTGCTATTCAGTTC
-,-,TRBV5-4,TRBJ1-5,CASSLAENQPQHF,TGTGCCAGCAGCTTGGCGGAAAATCAGCCCCAGCATTTT
TRBD2,once,TRBV11-2,TRBJ2-7,CASSQGLAGGEQYF,TGTGCCAGCAGCCAGGGACTAGCGGGAGGAGAGCAGTACTTC
-,-,TRBV6-6,TRBJ1-2,CASSYWGEGNEGYTF,TGTGCCAGCAGTTACTGGGGAGAGGGGAATGAGGGCTACACCTTC
-,-,TRBV13,TRBJ2-1,CASSPLWNRGHNEQFF,TGTGCCAGCAGCCCCCTATGGAATAGGGGACACAATGAGCAGTTCTTC
-,-,TRBV5-1,TRBJ2-3,CASSLMGGTSPDTQYF,TGCGCCAGCAGCTTAATGGGCGGGACTTCCCCAGATACGCAGTATTTT
-,-,TRBV19,TRBJ1-2,CASSIPLGAGYGYTF,TGTGCCAGTAGTATACCGCTCGGGGCCGGATATGGCTACACCTTC
-,-,TRBV27,TRBJ2-7,CASSLPSYPAWSSYEQYF,TGTGCCAGCAGTCTACCTAGCTATCCCGCATGGAGCTCCTACGAGCAGTACTTC
-,-,TRBV6-1,TRBJ2-6,CASSERATTSGANVLTF,TGTGCCAGCAGTGAACGGGCCACTACCTCTGGGGCCAACGTCCTGACTTTC
TRBD1,-,TRBV7-9,TRBJ2-4,CASSPIGQGAKNIQYF,TGTGCCAGCAGCCCGATCGGACAGGGTGCCAAAAACATTCAGTACTTC
-,-,TRBV11-2,TRBJ2-7,CASSSSTSSYEQYF,TGTGCCAGCAGCTCCAGCACTAGCTCCTACGAGCAGTACTTC
TRBD2,-,TRBV19,TRBJ2-4,CASSISILAGGRRNIQYF,TGTGCCAGTAGTATAAGCATCCTAGCGGGAGGGCGAAGAAACATTCAGTACTTC
-,-,TRBV4-1,TRBJ2-6,CASSQVSRVSGANVLTF,TGCGCCAGCAGCCAAGTTTCCCGGGTCTCTGGGGCCAACGTCCTGACTTTC
-,-,TRBV29-1,TRBJ2-7,CSVVRDSGEQYF,TGCAGCGTTGTCCGGGACTCGGGCGAGCAGTACTTC
-,once,TRBV5-5,TRBJ1-1,CASTSLGRRGSDTEAFF,TGTGCCAGCACCTCCTTGGGACGTCGAGGTTCGGACACTGAAGCTTTCTTT
-,-,TRBV5-1,TRBJ1-1,CASSVSGSGAFF,TGCGCCAGCAGTGTCTCGGGAAGTGGGGCTTTCTTT
TRBD1,large,TRBV9,TRBJ1-4,CASSARTGLGEKLFF,TGTGCCAGCAGCGCGCGGACAGGGCTAGGAGAAAAACTGTTTTTT
TRBD2,-,TRBV6-5,TRBJ2-2,CASSGTSGAGGELFF,TGTGCCAGCAGCGGGACTAGCGGGGCAGGCGGGGAGCTGTTTTTT
-,-,TRBV6-6,TRBJ2-6,CASSYSSPGNVLTF,TGTGCCAGCAGTTACTCAAGTCCAGGCAACGTCCTGACTTTC
TRBD1,-,TRBV5-1,TRBJ2-5,CASSLAGTGVSETQYF,TGCGCCAGCAGCTTGGCCGGCACAGGGGTTAGTGAGACCCAGTACTTC
-,-,TRBV6-5,TRBJ1-1,CASSRGGGMNTEAFF,TGTGCCAGCAGCCGCGGTGGGGGGATGAACACTGAAGCTTTCTTT
-,-,TRBV6-1,TRBJ2-7,CASNQGSEQYF,TGTGCCAGCAATCAGGGGTCCGAGCAGTACTTC
-,-,TRBV5-1,TRBJ2-1,CASSLHLAREQFF,TGCGCCAGCAGCTTGCATCTAGCCAGGGAGCAGTTCTTC
-,-,TRBV7-9,TRBJ1-1,CASSLTVTEAFF,TGTGCCAGCAGCTTAACGGTCACTGAAGCTTTCTTT